Shown below are 28 T cell receptor beta chains from a single sample sequenced in a study of cytomegalovirus exposure and HLA in healthy donors. PCR involved 60 Vbeta and 13 Jbeta primers. The table came from immunoSEQ multiplex PCR; TCRdb's copy has only in-frame clones and leaves some out. The sample comprises 200,000 or so clones, roughly 84% of which are singletons, and 0.2% to 0.3% rests with the top ten. The sample consisted of PBMCs. The source of these receptors is a boy younger than 18 in good health and CMV-seronegative.

This sequence joins TRBV5-1 and TRBJ1-6, with TRBD1 matching over 7 bases. Germline lookup yields CDR1 SGHRS and CDR2 YFSETQ. This CDR3 is 15 amino acids long. After removal of 2 bases from V and 10 bases from J, the junction contained 9 bases not matched to a gene. DNA for the CDR3: TGCGCCAGCAGCTTAAGACAGGGTCAGATATCACCCCTCCACTTT. Protein: CASSLRQGQISPLHF.

This clone was seen once. V is TRBV29-1 and J is TRBJ1-1; weak D call: TRBD1 (5 bases). Germline assignment: CDR1 SQVTM and CDR2 ANQGSEA. There are 12 residues in the CDR3. V lost 7 bases and J 4 bases, leaving 13 bases between the germline ends. The CDR3 region has the DNA TGCAGCGCCGTGATACAGGTCACTGAAGCTTTCTTT. Its protein is CSAVIQVTEAFF.

This chain joins TRBV11-2 and TRBJ1-2, with D perhaps TRBD1 (6 bases). V was pared by 4 bases and J by 6 bases, with 18 bases between. This CDR3 spans 15 amino acids. Germline V gene lookup returns CDR1 SGHAT and CDR2 FQNNGV. In DNA form, the CDR3 reads TGTGCCAGCAGCTCCCGATCCTCACAGGGCGATGGCTACACCTTC. Translating it yields CASSSRSSQGDGYTF.

The CDR3 nucleotides read TGTGCCAGCGGTCGCAGGGTCTATGGCTACACCTTC. Translation gives CASGRRVYGYTF. V and J are TRBV28 and TRBJ1-2, with D perhaps matching TRBD1 (5 bases). Deletions cut 8 bases from V and 4 bases from J, with 11 bases between. The CDR3 loop spans 12 amino acids. Germline V gives CDR1 MDHEN, CDR2 SYDVKM.

In its sample, this clone was seen a few times. V and J are TRBV21-1 and TRBJ2-7; TRBD2, the table's D call, lacks a check against the DNA. TRBV21-1 is deemed a pseudogene. The CDR3 extends over 17 amino acids. The CDR3 nucleotides read TGTGCCAGCAGTCATTTTCCTCTCCCAGGAGGTCCCTACGAGCAGTACTTC. Amino acid sequence: CASSHFPLPGGPYEQYF.

This clone was seen more than once but under ten times. The rearrangement uses TRBV5-5 and TRBJ1-5; D not certain. Germline V gene data show CDR1 as SGHKS and CDR2 as YYEKEE (reference sequence). Trimming took off 4 bases at V and 7 bases at J, with 15 bases between the two ends. The CDR3 is 14 residues long. CDR3 in amino acids: CASSPFNGLQPQHF. CDR3 coding DNA: TGTGCCAGCAGCCCCTTCAATGGGCTACAGCCCCAGCATTTT.

The rearrangement links TRBV28 to TRBJ1-1, with D unclear. With 3 bases removed from V and 10 bases from J, the gap between germline ends came to 12 bases. This CDR3 region has 12 residues. Germline CDR1 MDHEN, CDR2 SYDVKM. CDR3 protein: CASSLGTKLAFF. The CDR3 coding sequence is TGTGCCAGCAGTTTGGGCACCAAGCTAGCTTTCTTT.

The rearrangement links TRBV5-6 to TRBJ2-7; 12 bases are shared with TRBD2. From germline, CDR1 is SGHDT and CDR2 YYEEEE. The CDR3 extends over 14 amino acids. V was clipped by 3 bases and J by 5 bases; unmatched bases: 3. CDR3 region: CASSYGTSGHEQYF. The DNA of the CDR3 is TGTGCCAGCAGCTACGGGACTAGCGGGCACGAGCAGTACTTC.

This rearrangement joins TRBV29-1 to TRBJ2-2, with 7 bases lining up with TRBD1. There are 16 residues in the CDR3. J was trimmed by 5 bases and V by 0 bases; bases with no gene match: 9. Germline V lookup: CDR1 SQVTM, CDR2 ANQGSEA. Here the CDR3 DNA reads TGCAGCGTTGAAGATCGGGAACAGGGGCGAACCGGGGAGCTGTTTTTT. This encodes CSVEDREQGRTGELFF.

Turning to this clone: The sample holds other DNA sequences that translate to the same CDR3. The rearrangement joins TRBV5-1 to TRBJ2-3; tentative D call: TRBD2 (7 bases). In germline, CDR1 is SGHRS, CDR2 YFSETQ. This CDR3 has 15 residues. The ends were cut back, 0 bases at V and 3 bases at J, with 11 bases in the middle. CDR3: CASSLEGGGTDTQYF. In nucleotides, the CDR3 is TGCGCCAGCAGCTTGGAGGGAGGGGGGACAGATACGCAGTATTTT. The full variable domain, in which reference TRBV5-1 and TRBJ2-3 provide the parts outside the CDR3, is KAGVTQTPRYLIKTRGQQVTLSCSPISGHRSVSWYQQTPGQGLQFLFEYFSETQRNKGNFPGRFSGRQFSNSRSEMNVSTLELGDSALYLCASSLEGGGTDTQYFGPGTRLTVL.

This CDR3 is CASSIDRGGPWYEQYF. DNA for the CDR3: TGTGCCAGTAGTATAGATAGAGGAGGCCCGTGGTACGAGCAGTACTTC. V and J are TRBV19 and TRBJ2-7; D possibly corresponds to TRBD2 (5 bases). There are 16 residues in the CDR3. Deletions cut 0 bases from V and 4 bases from J, with 16 bases between. CDR1 is LNHDA, CDR2 SQIVND, per germline (reference sequence).

The chain uses TRBV7-6 and TRBJ2-2, with 12 positions matching TRBD1. CDR1 SGHVS and CDR2 FNYEAQ come from the germline V gene. The CDR3 is 15 amino acids. V gave up 5 bases and J gave up 6 bases; unmatched junction bases: 4. CDR3 sequence (DNA): TGTGCCAGCAGCAAAGGGACAGGGGGCCCCGGGGAGCTGTTTTTT. Translation: CASSKGTGGPGELFF.

The V and J genes are TRBV19 and TRBJ2-1; 8 nucleotides match TRBD2. J was trimmed by 5 bases and V by 3 bases; bases with no gene match: 15. The germline CDR1 and CDR2 sequences are LNHDA and SQIVND (reference sequence). This CDR3 comprises 18 residues. Here the CDR3 reads CASSMGVTGGPVNNEQFF. CDR3 in DNA: TGTGCCAGTAGTATGGGGGTCACGGGAGGGCCGGTAAACAATGAGCAGTTCTTC.

The chain joins TRBV10-3 to TRBJ2-3, with 13 positions matching TRBD2. V dropped 5 bases and J dropped 6; count of bases not matched to a gene: 14. Germline V lookup: CDR1 ENHRY, CDR2 SYGVKD. CDR3 size: 18 residues. CDR3 region: CAISQWGTSGAAGDTQYF. CDR3 bases: TGTGCCATCAGTCAATGGGGGACTAGCGGGGCGGCCGGGGATACGCAGTATTTT.

The chain links TRBV9 to TRBJ2-7; 9 bases fit TRBD1. The CDR3 is 14 amino acids. Germline assignment: CDR1 SGDLS and CDR2 YYNGEE. V lost 0 bases to trimming and J lost 6 bases; unmatched junction nucleotides: 4. The CDR3 region is CASSVGGQGLEQYF. The CDR3 DNA is TGTGCCAGCAGCGTAGGGGGACAGGGTCTCGAGCAGTACTTC.

This chain joins TRBV29-1 and TRBJ1-2; D is perhaps TRBD1 (5 bases). V lost 1 base and J 4 bases, leaving 10 bases between the germline ends. This CDR3 is 13 amino acids long. The V gene's germline CDR1 is SQVTM and CDR2 ANQGSEA. The CDR3 spells CSVEGDSSYGYTF. Written as DNA, the CDR3 is TGCAGCGTTGAAGGCGACAGCAGCTATGGCTACACCTTC. Variable domain in full (rest from reference TRBV29-1 and TRBJ1-2): SAVISQKPSRDICQRGTSLTIQCQVDSQVTMMFWYRQQPGQSLTLIATANQGSEATYESGFVIDKFPISRPNLTFSTLTVSNMSPEDSSIYLCSVEGDSSYGYTFGSGTRLTVV.

This clone was seen more than once but under ten times. V and J are TRBV6-1 and TRBJ2-7; TRBD2 agrees at 8 bases. J gave up 5 bases and V 6 bases, and 12 bases lay outside the gene matches. This CDR3 has 15 residues. Looked up from germline, CDR1 is MNHNS and CDR2 is SASEGT. In nucleotides, the CDR3 is TGTGCCAGCAGCTTCGGGACTAGAGTTACAGACGAGCAGTACTTC. Residues: CASSFGTRVTDEQYF.

This chain connects TRBV30 to TRBJ2-7; D perhaps matches TRBD2 (5 bases). V lost 0 bases to trimming and J lost 1 base, with 10 bases between them. CDR1 is GTSNPN and CDR2 is SVGIG in the germline V gene (reference sequence). The CDR3 consists of 14 residues. In DNA form, the CDR3 reads TGTGCCTGGAGTGTTCGGGGAATGTCCTACGAGCAGTACTTC. This sequence encodes CAWSVRGMSYEQYF.

The CDR3 DNA is TGTGCCAGCAGCTTAGGGGCCGGTCGGCTCTCTGGGGCCAACGTCCTGACTTTC. Amino acid sequence: CASSLGAGRLSGANVLTF. The V gene is TRBV11-2, the J gene TRBJ2-6; D is unresolved. CDR1 is SGHAT and CDR2 is FQNNGV in the germline V gene. The CDR3 covers 18 residues. V was cut by 1 base and J by 0 bases, with 13 bases left in between.

The V gene is TRBV28, the J gene TRBJ1-1; D perhaps matches TRBD1 (5 bases). The germline V gene has CDR1 MDHEN and CDR2 SYDVKM. The CDR3 totals 12 residues. Trimming removed 5 bases at V and 8 bases at J, with 12 bases between. The CDR3 DNA follows: TGTGCCAGCAGTCTCGGACAAGCCGAAGCTTTCTTT. It yields the protein CASSLGQAEAFF.

This clone was detected only once. This sequence joins TRBV19 and TRBJ2-7; 12 nucleotides align to TRBD2. Germline lookup yields CDR1 LNHDA and CDR2 SQIVND (reference sequence). CDR3 length: 16 residues. J lost 6 bases, V lost 6 bases, and 12 bases had no gene match. Here the CDR3 DNA reads TGTGCCAGTAGCAGACTAGCGGGAGACGGGCAGCTCGAGCAGTACTTC. It translates to CASSRLAGDGQLEQYF.

This clone was counted a single time. This sequence joins TRBV27 and TRBJ2-1; TRBD1 agrees at 7 bases. V trimming: 5 bases; J trimming: 4 bases; junction bases outside the gene matches: 11. CDR3 length equals 16 residues. Germline assignment: CDR1 MNHEY and CDR2 SMNVEV (reference sequence). The CDR3 protein is CASSPYSGQTYNEQFF. As DNA, the CDR3 is TGTGCCAGCAGTCCATATTCGGGACAGACTTACAATGAGCAGTTCTTC.

The rearrangement links TRBV7-9 to TRBJ2-1; 7 positions match TRBD2. The ends lost 4 bases at V and 10 bases at J; junction bases unmatched: 19. This CDR3 spans 17 amino acids. The V gene's germline CDR1 is SEHNR and CDR2 FQNEAQ (reference sequence). CDR3 bases: TGTGCCAGCAGCTCTCAACCCCCCTTAGCGGGCTCTTGGGAGCAGTTCTTC. Residues: CASSSQPPLAGSWEQFF.

The rearrangement uses TRBV13 and TRBJ1-1; no firm D call. The CDR3 length is 14 residues. V lost 5 bases, J lost 3 bases, and 13 bases lay in between. The V gene's germline CDR1 is PRHDT and CDR2 FYEKMQ (reference sequence). In nucleotides, the CDR3 is TGTGCCAGCAGCGAAAACCGGGGTTACACTGAAGCTTTCTTT. Its translation is CASSENRGYTEAFF.

The chain uses TRBV9 and TRBJ2-7; 7 nucleotides line up with TRBD1. The CDR3 extends over 14 amino acids. CDR1 is SGDLS, CDR2 YYNGEE, per germline. V lost 2 bases, J lost 0 bases, and 2 bases stayed unmatched. CDR3 bases: TGTGCCAGCAGCGTTACAGGGGCCTCCTACGAGCAGTACTTC. It is translated as CASSVTGASYEQYF.

The chain carries TRBV6-4 and TRBJ2-7; the D gene is possibly TRBD2 (6 bases). V lost 3 bases to trimming and J lost 0 bases, with 9 bases between them. This CDR3 is built from 14 residues. The germline CDR1 and CDR2 sequences are MRHNA and SNTAGT. DNA for the CDR3: TGTGCCAGCAGTGAGGGGGGAAGCTCCTACGAGCAGTACTTC. As protein: CASSEGGSSYEQYF.

The chain carries TRBV7-8 and TRBJ2-7; D is possibly TRBD2 (5 bases). This CDR3 is built from 14 residues. CDR1 is SGHVS and CDR2 is FQNEAQ in the germline V gene. The germline V and J ends were trimmed by 5 bases and 0 bases, with 11 bases remaining between them. CDR3 sequence: CASSPGLISYEQYF. The CDR3 DNA reads as TGTGCCAGCAGCCCCGGACTGATCTCCTACGAGCAGTACTTC.

The chain combines TRBV5-1 with TRBJ2-7; weak D call: TRBD1 (5 bases). CDR1 is SGHRS and CDR2 is YFSETQ in the germline V gene. Trimming took 4 bases from V and 1 from J, leaving 9 bases between them. The CDR3 totals 13 residues. CDR3 nucleotide sequence: TGCGCCAGCAGCCTGGACATTTCCTACGAGCAGTACTTC. Translated, it gives CASSLDISYEQYF.